The 8 T cell receptor beta chains below all came from one sample that was sequenced in a study of beta chain features in type 1 diabetes. Expressed TCRB transcripts were sequenced, since all the RNA that had been isolated was reverse transcribed. Assay used: immunoSEQ multiplex PCR; TCRdb lists only in-frame clones, some missing. The repertoire includes hundreds of thousands of clones, less than 20% of them detected once, and about 0.097% sits in the top ten. Material for sequencing was naive CD4+ T cells from blood. All receptors come from a man younger than 30 in good health.

This chain uses TRBV14 with TRBJ2-7; no clear D gene. The CDR3 totals 10 residues. Germline loops: CDR1 SGHDN, CDR2 FVKESK. The V gene lost 11 bases and the J gene lost 7 bases, with 12 bases spanning the gap. The CDR3 region is CAASLGEQYF. The DNA of the CDR3 is TGTGCCGCATCTCTGGGGGAGCAGTACTTC.

The rearrangement joins TRBV9 to TRBJ2-1; D call uncertain. CDR3 size: 14 residues. V dropped 4 bases and J dropped 3 bases, with 11 bases sitting between them. CDR1 SGDLS and CDR2 YYNGEE come from the germline V gene. The CDR3 is CASSQNGDYNEQFF. The CDR3 nucleotides are TGTGCCAGCAGCCAAAATGGGGACTACAATGAGCAGTTCTTC.

Turning to this clone: The CDR3 end shows no conserved phenylalanine or tryptophan, and so a read error is likely. This rearrangement joins TRBV29-1 to TRBJ1-1; D is possibly TRBD1 (5 bases). This CDR3 is 14 amino acids long. CDR1 is SQVTM, CDR2 ANQGSEA, per germline. Trimming took 6 bases from V and 5 from J, leaving 19 bases between them. The CDR3 is CSVASPGGRTEAFL. CDR3 coding DNA: TGCAGCGTAGCTTCCCCGGGGGGACGGACTGAAGCTTTCCTT.

This clone came up a few times. The rearrangement joins TRBV4-3 to TRBJ1-4; TRBD1 matches 8 bases. Germline lookup yields CDR1 LGHNA and CDR2 YSLEER. The V and J ends lost 3 bases and 7 bases, in that order; junction bases with no gene match: 10. This CDR3 region has 16 residues. CDR3 nucleotide sequence: TGCGCCAGCAGCCAGACCCTCTGGACAGGGAGTGAAAAACTGTTTTTT. Residues: CASSQTLWTGSEKLFF.

The J gene is TRBJ2-3, the V gene TRBV5-4; no reliable D call. Germline CDR1 is SGHNT and CDR2 is YYREEE (reference sequence). Trimming cost V 4 bases and J 6 bases, with 15 bases left between them. The CDR3 length is 14 residues. CDR3 residues: CASSIGRQEDTQYF. The CDR3 DNA reads as TGTGCCAGCAGCATCGGACGGCAAGAGGATACGCAGTATTTT.

The CDR3 reads CAWSGGADTQYF. CDR3 coding DNA: TGTGCCTGGAGCGGGGGGGCAGATACGCAGTATTTT. V and J are TRBV30 and TRBJ2-3; 8 bases are shared with TRBD2. Germline CDR1 is GTSNPN and CDR2 is SVGIG (reference sequence). This CDR3 spans 12 amino acids. The trim removed 3 bases at V and 4 bases at J, leaving 0 bases unmatched.

The V gene is TRBV7-3, the J gene TRBJ2-7; 15 bases align to TRBD2. Germline lookup yields CDR1 SGHTA and CDR2 FQGTGA. This CDR3 is built from 16 residues. J lost 6 bases, V lost 5 bases, and 8 bases had no gene match. In DNA, the CDR3 is TGTGCCAGCAGCCCAGGGACTAGCGGGAGGTTGATCGAGCAGTACTTC. Its protein product is CASSPGTSGRLIEQYF.

In its sample, this clone was seen a few times. The chain combines TRBV11-2 with TRBJ2-4, with TRBD2 identical over 13 bases. The junction had 9 bases not matched to a gene; V was cut back by 4 bases and J by 6 bases. There are 17 residues in the CDR3. Germline CDR1 SGHAT, CDR2 FQNNGV. The CDR3 DNA reads TGTGCCAGCAGCTCTCGGAGGGGGACTAGCGGGATAAACATTCAGTACTTC. It translates to CASSSRRGTSGINIQYF. Full variable domain (remainder filled in from reference TRBV11-2 and TRBJ2-4): EAGVAQSPRYKIIEKRQSVAFWCNPISGHATLYWYQQILGQGPKLLIQFQNNGVVDDSQLPKDRFSAERLKGVDSTLKIQPAKLEDSAVYLCASSSRRGTSGINIQYFGAGTRLSVL.